The 16 T cell receptor beta chains below were found in one sample sequenced in a study of blood T cell repertoires in COVID-19. Sequencing used immunoSEQ multiplex PCR; TCRdb keeps in-frame clones, though not all of them. This table has 30,000 to 45,000 clones, 85% to 90% appearing once. Sequencing was carried out using peripheral blood. The receptors stem from a man in his 70s with acute or convalescent COVID-19.

The chain has TRBV7-2 and TRBJ1-4; D call uncertain. In germline, CDR1 is SGHTA, CDR2 FQGNSA. The CDR3 totals 14 residues. Trimming shortened V by 5 bases and J by 5 bases, and 12 bases separated the two germline ends. CDR3 DNA: TGTGCCAGCAGCGACACCATCAGGAATGAAAAACTGTTTTTT. It encodes CASSDTIRNEKLFF.

The V and J genes are TRBV6-5 and TRBJ2-1; 12 positions agree with TRBD2. The V segment lost 8 bases and the J segment 7 bases; nucleotides outside the gene matches: 6. CDR1 MNHEY and CDR2 SVGAGI come from the germline V gene. The CDR3 consists of 14 residues. CDR3 sequence: CASGETSGGNEQFF. In DNA form, the CDR3 reads TGTGCCAGCGGGGAGACTAGCGGGGGTAATGAGCAGTTCTTC.

The DNA of the CDR3 is TGTGCCATCAGTGAGTCGGTGGCAGAAGCTTTCTTT. Amino acid sequence: CAISESVAEAFF. This chain links TRBV10-3 with TRBJ1-1; no reliable D call. CDR1 and CDR2 from the germline V gene are ENHRY and SYGVKD. Trimming stripped 0 bases from V and 8 bases from J, with 7 bases between. CDR3 length: 12 amino acids.

The chain is built from TRBV2 and TRBJ2-7; 7 nucleotides match TRBD1. After removal of 6 bases from V and 2 bases from J, the junction contained 4 bases not matched to a gene. Germline loops: CDR1 SNHLY, CDR2 FYNNEI. This CDR3 is built from 13 residues. The CDR3 coding sequence is TGTGCCAGCAGCAGGGGACAGCCCTACGAGCAGTACTTC. Its translation: CASSRGQPYEQYF.

The rearrangement links TRBV9 to TRBJ2-7; D ambiguous. Germline values: CDR1 SGDLS, CDR2 YYNGEE. V lost 1 base, J lost 2 bases, and 13 bases lay in between. This CDR3 has 15 amino acids. DNA for the CDR3: TGTGCCAGCAGCGTATTCCCAGCAGGCGCCTACGAGCAGTACTTC. Amino acids: CASSVFPAGAYEQYF. Complete variable domain (other parts from reference TRBV9 and TRBJ2-7): DSGVTQTPKHLITATGQRVTLRCSPRSGDLSVYWYQQSLDQGLQFLIQYYNGEERAKGNILERFSAQQFPDLHSELNLSSLELGDSALYFCASSVFPAGAYEQYFGPGTRLTVT.

The V call is TRBV5-1, the J call TRBJ2-1; possibly TRBD2 for D (6 bases). The CDR3 covers 15 residues. Trimming stripped 4 bases from V and 3 bases from J, with 14 bases between. Germline CDR1 reads SGHRS; CDR2 reads YFSETQ. CDR3 nucleotides: TGCGCCAGCAGCCTATTGGAGGGAGGCTACAATGAGCAGTTCTTC. Its protein product is CASSLLEGGYNEQFF.

This clone was picked up one time. Written as DNA, the CDR3 is TGTGCCAGCAGCTCAAACAGGGGCGCGGAGGACACTGAAGCTTTCTTT. Residues: CASSSNRGAEDTEAFF. V usage is TRBV7-8 and J usage is TRBJ1-1; 7 positions match TRBD1. This CDR3 comprises 16 residues. From germline, CDR1 is SGHVS and CDR2 FQNEAQ. V gave up 4 bases and J gave up 3 bases; unmatched junction bases: 11.

This chain connects TRBV12-3 or TRBV12-4 to TRBJ1-2, with a tentative D call TRBD1 (5 bases). V was cut by 3 bases and J by 8 bases, with 10 bases left in between. The CDR3 runs to 12 residues. CDR3 residues: CASSLGRVGYTF. The CDR3 DNA reads TGTGCCAGCAGTTTGGGCAGGGTGGGCTACACCTTC.

The chain carries TRBV19 and TRBJ2-1; D is possibly TRBD2 (5 bases). Germline V gene sequence: CDR1 LNHDA, CDR2 SQIVND (reference sequence). This CDR3 contains 13 residues. The ends were cut back, 5 bases at V and 0 bases at J, with 5 bases in the middle. Written as DNA, the CDR3 is TGTGCCAGTAGTGGAGGCTCCTACAATGAGCAGTTCTTC. This gives the protein CASSGGSYNEQFF.

Of note for this clone: The sample contains more than one DNA sequence encoding this CDR3. The chain couples TRBV11-2 to TRBJ2-1; no firm D call. V was shortened by 1 base and J by 5 bases, with 6 bases between the two germline ends. Germline assignment: CDR1 SGHAT and CDR2 FQNNGV. The CDR3 has 13 amino acids. CDR3 loop: CASSLGLNNEQFF. In nucleotides, the CDR3 is TGTGCCAGCAGCTTAGGGCTCAACAATGAGCAGTTCTTC. Filled out from reference TRBV11-2 and TRBJ2-1, the complete variable domain reads EAGVAQSPRYKIIEKRQSVAFWCNPISGHATLYWYQQILGQGPKLLIQFQNNGVVDDSQLPKDRFSAERLKGVDSTLKIQPAKLEDSAVYLCASSLGLNNEQFFGPGTRLTVL.

The chain recombines TRBV11-2 with TRBJ2-5; D might be TRBD2 (6 bases). Looked up from germline, CDR1 is SGHAT and CDR2 is FQNNGV. V lost 1 base, J lost 4 bases, and 13 bases lay in between. The CDR3 runs 15 residues. The CDR3 loop is CASSLGSGEGETQYF. CDR3 DNA: TGTGCCAGCAGCTTAGGATCGGGAGAGGGAGAGACCCAGTACTTC.

This clone has just one count. The rearrangement uses TRBV6-5 and TRBJ2-5, with 10 bases fitting TRBD1. This CDR3 contains 14 residues. The V gene end was trimmed by 6 bases and the J gene end by 3 bases; junction bases not matched to a gene: 4. Germline V gene data show CDR1 as MNHEY and CDR2 as SVGAGI. CDR3 sequence (DNA): TGTGCCAGCAGATTGACAGGGGGCAAAGAGACCCAGTACTTC. As protein: CASRLTGGKETQYF.

This chain connects TRBV29-1 to TRBJ2-7; the match to TRBD2 covers 11 bases. Germline values: CDR1 SQVTM, CDR2 ANQGSEA. There are 16 residues in the CDR3. The trim removed 4 bases at V and 6 bases at J, leaving 14 bases unmatched. In DNA form, the CDR3 reads TGCAGCGTTGTCGAACTAGCGGGAGTATCGCAGGGCGAGCAGTACTTC. It encodes CSVVELAGVSQGEQYF.

The CDR3 spells CASSLDRATNEKLFF. The CDR3 DNA reads as TGTGCCAGCAGCTTGGACAGGGCAACTAATGAAAAACTGTTTTTT. The V gene is TRBV5-5, the J gene TRBJ1-4; possible D gene TRBD1, 6 bases. CDR1 SGHKS and CDR2 YYEKEE come from the germline V gene (reference sequence). CDR3 length equals 15 residues. Trimming took off 0 bases at V and 0 bases at J, with 6 bases between the two ends.

This clone was counted once. V and J are TRBV6-4 and TRBJ2-2, with 8 bases lining up with TRBD2. Germline V CDR1 and CDR2: MRHNA, SNTAGT. This CDR3 contains 17 residues. V gave up 5 bases and J gave up 6 bases; unmatched junction bases: 14. CDR3 sequence reads: CASSPVPLAGSAGELFF. In DNA form, the CDR3 reads TGTGCCAGCAGTCCTGTCCCCCTAGCGGGTTCCGCCGGGGAGCTGTTTTTT.

The sample holds one count of this clone. As DNA, the CDR3 is TGTGCCAGCAGCCCCGGGGTGAACAATGAGCAGTTCTTC. Protein: CASSPGVNNEQFF. This rearrangement joins TRBV7-2 to TRBJ2-1; possibly TRBD2 for D (5 bases). The CDR3 has 13 amino acids. The V end lost 5 bases, the J end lost 5 bases, and 10 bases lay between the germline ends. Germline loops: CDR1 SGHTA, CDR2 FQGNSA. The full variable domain, completed using reference TRBV7-2 and TRBJ2-1, is GAGVSQSPSNKVTEKGKDVELRCDPISGHTALYWYRQSLGQGLEFLIYFQGNSAPDKSGLPSDRFSAERTGGSVSTLTIQRTQQEDSAVYLCASSPGVNNEQFFGPGTRLTVL.